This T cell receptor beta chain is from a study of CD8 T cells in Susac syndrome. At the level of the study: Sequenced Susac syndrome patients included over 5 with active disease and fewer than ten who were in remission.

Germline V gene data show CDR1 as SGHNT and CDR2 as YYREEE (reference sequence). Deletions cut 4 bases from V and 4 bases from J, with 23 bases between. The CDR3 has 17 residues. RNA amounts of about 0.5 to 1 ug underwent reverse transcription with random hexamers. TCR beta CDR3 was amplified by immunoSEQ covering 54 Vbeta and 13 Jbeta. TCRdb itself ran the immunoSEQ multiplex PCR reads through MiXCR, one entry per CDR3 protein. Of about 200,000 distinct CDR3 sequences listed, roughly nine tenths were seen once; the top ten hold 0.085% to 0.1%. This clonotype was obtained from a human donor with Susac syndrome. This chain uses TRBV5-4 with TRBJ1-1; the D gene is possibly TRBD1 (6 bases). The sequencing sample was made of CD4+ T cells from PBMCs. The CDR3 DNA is TGTGCCAGCAGCCCCCGTTCCGCAATACAGGGAAGCACTGAAGCTTTCTTT. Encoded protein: CASSPRSAIQGSTEAFF.